These T cell receptor beta chains were read from a single sample in a study of blood T cell repertoires in COVID-19. Profiled with immunoSEQ multiplex PCR; TCRdb holds only in-frame clones, not every one. Altogether 65,000 to 100,000 clones are present, approximately 80% being singletons, with the ten largest covering roughly 15%. The sample consisted of peripheral blood. The receptors shown here come from an elderly woman with acute or convalescent COVID-19. CDR3s include the opening cysteine and the closing phenylalanine or tryptophan. Some rows have no size entry. The others give once, few or many, or a class for an expanded clone.

cdr3_aa,j_call,clone_size,v_call
CASSYLTTGANVLTF,TRBJ2-6,.,TRBV6-6
CASSFAPGTEAFF,TRBJ1-1,.,TRBV3-1/TRBV3-2
CSVADRYNQPQHF,TRBJ1-5,.,TRBV29-1
CASSDHAGFYGYTF,TRBJ1-2,few,TRBV2
CSVRVVETQYF,TRBJ2-5,.,TRBV20-1
CASSLGTSGGYEQYF,TRBJ2-7,.,TRBV7-2
CASSWTPGQMNTEAFF,TRBJ1-1,.,TRBV7-9
CASSPRDIDTEAFF,TRBJ1-1,.,TRBV18
CASSPEGAGQYSYNEQFF,TRBJ2-1,.,TRBV4-2
CASSPGTGGKQPQHF,TRBJ1-5,.,TRBV19
CASSQELAGGLGLTDTQYF,TRBJ2-3,.,TRBV4-2
CSVETRRNEQFF,TRBJ2-1,.,TRBV29-1
CASSRQGGNTDTQYF,TRBJ2-3,.,TRBV5-6
CASSDRDRSSGNTIYF,TRBJ1-3,.,TRBV6-4
CASSLGGPEAFF,TRBJ1-1,few,TRBV5-4
CASSPTPRGGGNTIYF,TRBJ1-3,.,TRBV27
CASSPTGLYGYTF,TRBJ1-2,once,TRBV27
CASRLQGRNNSPLHF,TRBJ1-6,.,TRBV7-2
CTSSPLGRVHCDSYNSPLHF,TRBJ1-6,.,TRBV1
CASSEITANYGYTF,TRBJ1-2,.,TRBV9
CASSYSTGSTDTQYF,TRBJ2-3,.,TRBV6-5
CASSQGNWGTGDYEQYF,TRBJ2-7,.,TRBV3-1/TRBV3-2
CASRDRDNSPLHF,TRBJ1-6,once,TRBV2
CASSKNSGRTEAFF,TRBJ1-1,once,TRBV6-5
CASSYSSTGVGEQYF,TRBJ2-7,.,TRBV6-5
CASSDQLAGRQYF,TRBJ2-7,many,TRBV2
CASTPGLGEHTDTQYF,TRBJ2-3,many,TRBV19
CASSSGGQVLNYGYTF,TRBJ1-2,.,TRBV11-2
CASSLESGGLYEQYF,TRBJ2-7,.,TRBV11-2
CASTLNQGEGYTF,TRBJ1-2,.,TRBV12-3/TRBV12-4
CASSLVGQGGTEAFF,TRBJ1-1,once,TRBV5-6